A single sample is the source of the 27 T cell receptor beta chains below, sequenced in a study of technical replicates of blood from a few donors. Profiled with immunoSEQ multiplex PCR; TCRdb holds only in-frame clones, not every one. This table holds approximately 85,000 clones, approximately 95% found once. The sample taken for sequencing was T cells isolated from PBMCs. The receptors were gathered from a human donor in good health.

Notes on this clone: An end of the junction differs from the germline gene, which may be a read error. The J gene is TRBJ2-6, the V gene TRBV7-7, with a weak D call TRBD2 (5 bases). The CDR3 loop spans 17 amino acids. Germline V gene data show CDR1 as SSHAT and CDR2 as FNYEAQ (reference sequence). The CDR3 coding sequence is TGTGCTAGCAGCTTAGCGCGCCAGGACTCTGGGGCCAACGTCCTGACTTTC. Translation gives CASSLARQDSGANVLTF.

This clone is a singleton in its sample. V is TRBV27 and J is TRBJ2-1, with 8 bases aligning to TRBD2. With V trimmed by 6 bases and J by 9 bases, 13 bases remained unmatched. The CDR3 sequence is 15 residues long. The germline V gene has CDR1 MNHEY and CDR2 SMNVEV (reference sequence). The CDR3 region has the DNA TGTGCCAGCAGCTTAGCGGGATATTACCCCAGTGAGCAGTTCTTC. Translated: CASSLAGYYPSEQFF.

The rearrangement uses TRBV6-1 and TRBJ1-4; D is uncertain. This CDR3 has 15 amino acids. CDR1 is MNHNS and CDR2 is SASEGT in the germline V gene. V lost 3 bases, J lost 3 bases, and 11 bases lay in between. The CDR3 spells CASSENTTPNEKLFF. Written as DNA, the CDR3 is TGTGCCAGCAGTGAGAATACTACCCCTAATGAAAAACTGTTTTTT.

This sequence joins TRBV19 and TRBJ1-1, with TRBD1 matching over 7 bases. The germline V gene has CDR1 LNHDA and CDR2 SQIVND (reference sequence). V was clipped by 7 bases and J by 3 bases; unmatched bases: 11. The CDR3 totals 15 residues. CDR3 in amino acids: CASTDLGQRDTEAFF. CDR3 sequence (DNA): TGTGCCAGTACCGACCTGGGACAGAGGGACACTGAAGCTTTCTTT.

This clone appeared a single time. This sequence joins TRBV7-9 and TRBJ2-3, with 7 bases fitting TRBD1. CDR3 length: 14 amino acids. Trimming removed 5 bases from V and 5 bases from J; junction bases left unmatched: 7. Germline-derived CDR1 and CDR2 are SEHNR and FQNEAQ (reference sequence). The CDR3 DNA reads as TGTGCCAGCAGCCCCACAGGGGTGAAAGATACGCAGTATTTT. Translated, it gives CASSPTGVKDTQYF.

The gene calls are TRBV5-4 and TRBJ1-4; 10 bases are a match to TRBD1. Germline V gene sequence: CDR1 SGHNT, CDR2 YYREEE (reference sequence). Losses at the gene ends were 4 bases for V and 6 bases for J; bases not matched to a gene: 6. The CDR3 spans 15 residues. CDR3 nucleotide sequence: TGTGCCAGCAGCCCCGACAGGGGGCGGGATGAAAAACTGTTTTTT. It is translated as CASSPDRGRDEKLFF.

This chain uses TRBV5-1 with TRBJ1-1; D may be TRBD1 (6 bases). Trimming pared 2 bases from V and 5 bases from J, leaving 10 bases between. Germline CDR1 is SGHRS and CDR2 is YFSETQ. The CDR3 spans 13 residues. Here the CDR3 reads CASSFNRETEAFF. The CDR3 DNA sequence: TGCGCCAGCAGCTTTAACAGGGAAACTGAAGCTTTCTTT.

V gene TRBV2 combines with J gene TRBJ2-7, with D maybe TRBD2 (5 bases). Trimming left V 7 bases short and J 2 bases short, with 18 bases between. The V gene's germline CDR1 is SNHLY and CDR2 FYNNEI. The CDR3 spans 15 residues. The DNA for the CDR3 is TGTGCCAGCATTGTGGCGGGTGGGATGGCCTACGAGCAGTACTTC. Its translation is CASIVAGGMAYEQYF. Supplemented by reference TRBV2 and TRBJ2-7, the full variable domain reads EPEVTQTPSHQVTQMGQEVILRCVPISNHLYFYWYRQILGQKVEFLVSFYNNEISEKSEIFDDQFSVERPDGSNFTLKIRSTKLEDSAMYFCASIVAGGMAYEQYFGPGTRLTVT.

This sequence joins TRBV18 and TRBJ2-7; 10 bases map to TRBD2. Trimming removed 6 bases from V and 4 bases from J; junction bases left unmatched: 9. In germline, CDR1 is KGHSH, CDR2 LQKENI. The CDR3 totals 15 residues. The chain's CDR3 is CASSQSGRALYEQYF. CDR3 DNA: TGTGCCAGCTCTCAAAGCGGGAGGGCCTTGTACGAGCAGTACTTC.

The rearrangement uses TRBV7-6 and TRBJ2-3, with TRBD2 identical over 13 bases. The CDR3 contains 16 residues. The trim removed 8 bases at V and 4 bases at J, leaving 9 bases unmatched. Looked up from germline, CDR1 is SGHVS and CDR2 is FNYEAQ. The CDR3 DNA sequence: TGTGCCAGCCGTCGACTAGCGGGGGGAGGGGCAGATACGCAGTATTTT. Encoded protein: CASRRLAGGGADTQYF.

V is TRBV5-1 and J is TRBJ2-1; TRBD2 matches at 8 bases. V dropped 7 bases and J dropped 6; count of bases not matched to a gene: 6. This CDR3 contains 13 residues. Germline loops: CDR1 SGHRS, CDR2 YFSETQ. This CDR3 reads CASGLAGTNEQFF. For the CDR3, the DNA is TGCGCCAGCGGTCTAGCGGGCACCAATGAGCAGTTCTTC.

The chain links TRBV6-5 to TRBJ1-1, with D hard to call. The germline V gene encodes CDR1 MNHEY and CDR2 SVGAGI. The length of the CDR3 is 14 residues. Trimming removed 0 bases from V and 8 bases from J, with 13 bases in between. As DNA, the CDR3 is TGTGCCAGCAGTTACTCGAAAGGTTTGCGGGAAGCTTTCTTT. This translates into CASSYSKGLREAFF.

This clone was seen only once. This chain uses TRBV18 with TRBJ1-2, with 8 bases identical to TRBD1. Germline lookup yields CDR1 KGHSH and CDR2 LQKENI. The CDR3 runs to 18 residues. J lost 6 bases, V lost 3 bases, and 18 bases had no gene match. The CDR3 sequence: CASSPLQGALVHRNGYTF. The CDR3 coding sequence is TGTGCCAGCTCACCGTTGCAGGGGGCGCTCGTCCACCGGAATGGCTACACCTTC.

The J gene is TRBJ1-1, the V gene TRBV5-1; 8 nucleotides align to TRBD1. Germline CDR1 reads SGHRS; CDR2 reads YFSETQ. This CDR3 spans 14 amino acids. Trimming at V came to 1 base and at J to 3 bases, leaving 2 bases not matched to a gene. CDR3 region: CASSLTGGDTEAFF. In DNA form, the CDR3 reads TGCGCCAGCAGCTTGACAGGGGGTGACACTGAAGCTTTCTTT.

The J gene is TRBJ2-7, the V gene TRBV7-9; 9 bases line up with TRBD1. Germline CDR1 and CDR2: SEHNR and FQNEAQ (reference sequence). This CDR3 is built from 15 residues. The J segment lost 3 bases and the V segment lost 3 bases, leaving 6 bases of the junction unmatched. CDR3 sequence: CASSFAGTGNYEQYF. The CDR3 nucleotides read TGTGCCAGCAGCTTCGCCGGGACAGGGAACTACGAGCAGTACTTC.

The rearrangement joins TRBV5-4 to TRBJ1-3; the match to TRBD1 covers 8 bases. The germline CDR1 and CDR2 sequences are SGHNT and YYREEE (reference sequence). V was clipped by 4 bases and J by 2 bases; unmatched bases: 8. This CDR3 region has 16 residues. CDR3 region: CASSRTGPQTGNTIYF. As DNA, the CDR3 is TGTGCCAGCAGCAGGACAGGGCCCCAGACTGGAAACACCATATATTTT.

The chain couples TRBV29-1 to TRBJ2-2; tentative D call: TRBD2 (6 bases). V was cut by 3 bases and J by 4 bases, with 9 bases left in between. CDR3 length equals 13 residues. Germline-derived CDR1 and CDR2 are SQVTM and ANQGSEA. The CDR3 loop is CSVDGGSTGELFF. The DNA of the CDR3 is TGCAGCGTTGATGGGGGGAGCACCGGGGAGCTGTTTTTT.

The V gene is TRBV9, the J gene TRBJ1-2; D remains unclear. V lost 4 bases and J 4 bases, leaving 20 bases between the germline ends. This CDR3 has 16 residues. The germline gives CDR1 SGDLS, CDR2 YYNGEE. CDR3 residues: CASSPHDGLGSYGYTF. The CDR3 DNA reads TGTGCCAGCAGCCCCCATGATGGCCTCGGGAGCTATGGCTACACCTTC.

In this sample, this clone turned up once. The chain is built from TRBV11-2 and TRBJ2-7, with 10 nucleotides matching TRBD2. This CDR3 has 15 amino acids. Trimming took 5 bases from V and 4 from J; bases not matched to a gene: 8. Germline loops: CDR1 SGHAT, CDR2 FQNNGV. The DNA of the CDR3 is TGTGCCAGCAGCCCTAGCGGGGGACTCAAATACGAGCAGTACTTC. As protein: CASSPSGGLKYEQYF.

V usage is TRBV5-1 and J usage is TRBJ2-5, with TRBD2 matching 7 bases. Germline-derived CDR1 and CDR2 are SGHRS and YFSETQ. The CDR3 has 14 residues. V dropped 0 bases and J dropped 4; count of bases not matched to a gene: 3. The CDR3 sequence is CASSLGSSGETQYF. CDR3 bases: TGCGCCAGCAGCTTGGGGTCTAGCGGAGAGACCCAGTACTTC.

V and J are TRBV2 and TRBJ2-1, with 10 bases lining up with TRBD2. The CDR3 totals 17 residues. CDR1 SNHLY and CDR2 FYNNEI come from the germline V gene. Trimming took 6 bases from V and 4 from J; bases not matched to a gene: 12. The DNA of the CDR3 is TGTGCCAGCAGCCCACCCCCTGGGACTAGCGATTACAATGAGCAGTTCTTC. Its translation is CASSPPPGTSDYNEQFF.

This chain connects TRBV10-3 to TRBJ1-6, with TRBD1 matching 7 bases. Germline-derived CDR1 and CDR2 are ENHRY and SYGVKD. The CDR3 is 15 amino acids. J lost 4 bases, V lost 6 bases, and 6 bases had no gene match. Here the CDR3 reads CAISVGTAYNSPLHF. As DNA, the CDR3 is TGTGCCATCAGCGTTGGGACAGCTTATAATTCACCCCTCCACTTT.

The gene calls are TRBV19 and TRBJ2-5, with TRBD1 matching 7 bases. CDR1 LNHDA and CDR2 SQIVND come from the germline V gene (reference sequence). The CDR3 is 13 residues long. Trimming at V came to 6 bases and at J to 4 bases, leaving 5 bases not matched to a gene. CDR3 DNA sequence: TGTGCCAGTAGCCAAAACAGGGGAGAGACCCAGTACTTC. It specifies CASSQNRGETQYF.

The chain joins TRBV6-6 to TRBJ2-3; 7 nucleotides match TRBD2. This CDR3 spans 15 amino acids. The trim removed 0 bases at V and 4 bases at J, leaving 4 bases unmatched. The germline gives CDR1 MNHNY, CDR2 SVGAGI (reference sequence). The CDR3 region has the DNA TGTGCCAGCAGTTACTCGGGAGGGTTCGCAGATACGCAGTATTTT. It specifies CASSYSGGFADTQYF.

The gene calls are TRBV11-2 and TRBJ2-7, with TRBD2 matching 11 bases. This CDR3 is built from 16 residues. The germline CDR1 and CDR2 sequences are SGHAT and FQNNGV. Germline trimming cut 5 bases from V and 7 bases from J; bases unmatched to any gene: 13. For the CDR3, the DNA is TGTGCCAGCAGCCCAACCGGGACTAGCGGCTACTCTGAGCAGTACTTC. This sequence encodes CASSPTGTSGYSEQYF.

The CDR3, as DNA: TGCGCCAGCAGCCAAGATATAGTCAATGAGCAGTTCTTC. Its translation is CASSQDIVNEQFF. This sequence joins TRBV4-1 and TRBJ2-1; no firm D call. V shed 0 bases and J shed 6 bases, with 6 bases lying between them. Germline assignment: CDR1 MGHRA and CDR2 YSYEKL. This CDR3 contains 13 residues.

The rearrangement joins TRBV19 to TRBJ2-7; 9 bases fit TRBD2. This CDR3 has 14 residues. Germline values: CDR1 LNHDA, CDR2 SQIVND (reference sequence). V lost 1 base to trimming and J lost 2 bases; unmatched junction nucleotides: 0. The CDR3 DNA reads TGTGCCAGTAGTATAGTAGCGGGAGCCTACGAGCAGTACTTC. This sequence encodes CASSIVAGAYEQYF.